Included here is one T cell receptor beta chain sequence, with context. Its antigen is currently unknown. Other DNA sequences in this specimen translate into the identical CDR3. Trimming took 3 bases from V and 3 from J, leaving 9 bases between them. CDR1 is KGHSH, CDR2 LQKENI, per germline. This CDR3 has 13 residues. These data are taken from a study of shared clonotypes between healthy human individuals. Notes on the study in general: Larger estimated richness was generally seen in naive subsets than in memory subsets.

Libraries were prepared by immunoSEQ multiplex PCR; TCRdb keeps only in-frame clonotypes and omits some of them. The table shows roughly 2 million clones, with approximately 94% occurring only once. This chain uses TRBV18 with TRBJ2-7, with a tentative D call TRBD1 (6 bases). Sequences were obtained from naive CD4+ T cells sorted from blood. Subset specified: CD45RA+ positively selected. The sequence was obtained from a man younger than 35 in good health. CDR3 in amino acids: CASSPLQGYEQYF. CDR3 nucleotides: TGTGCCAGCTCACCCTTACAGGGCTACGAGCAGTACTTC.